Listed below are T cell receptor beta chains from one sample, sequenced in a study of blood T cell repertoires in COVID-19. Sequencing was performed with immunoSEQ multiplex PCR; in TCRdb, only in-frame clones are kept and a portion is missing. This sample yields about 250,000 clones, of which roughly 89% are seen a single time; around 2.3% belongs to the top ten. Input material: peripheral blood. The receptor set was obtained from an older woman with COVID-19, enrolled during active disease. CDR3s include the opening cysteine and the closing phenylalanine or tryptophan. D genes are given only for firm matches. Rows may omit the clone size; those that give it use once, few, many or a size class.

CDR3nt: TGTGCCAGCAGCCCCCGGCAGGTACCTATGTCAACCTTC; CDR3aa: CASSPRQVPMSTF; j_gene: TRBJ1-2; v_gene: TRBV7-2; abundance: -; d_gene: -
CDR3nt: TGTGCCAGCTCCCGGAGGGGCGGCGGGGCCAACGTCCTGACTTTC; CDR3aa: CASSRRGGGANVLTF; j_gene: TRBJ2-6; v_gene: TRBV18; abundance: few; d_gene: -
CDR3nt: TGTGCCAGTAGTATTTTGCAGGGCGCTACCTATAATTCACCCCTCCACTTT; CDR3aa: CASSILQGATYNSPLHF; j_gene: TRBJ1-6; v_gene: TRBV19; abundance: -; d_gene: -
CDR3nt: TGCGCCAGCAGCCACAGTATAACAGGGGGCTACGAGCAGTACTTC; CDR3aa: CASSHSITGGYEQYF; j_gene: TRBJ2-7; v_gene: TRBV4-1; abundance: once; d_gene: TRBD1
CDR3nt: TGTGCCAGCAGCCAAGACAGCCAGGTCGGCAATCAGCCCCAGCATTTT; CDR3aa: CASSQDSQVGNQPQHF; j_gene: TRBJ1-5; v_gene: TRBV3-1/TRBV3-2; abundance: -; d_gene: -
CDR3nt: TGTGCCAGCAGTATGGACAGTAGTCCCACAGATACGCAGTATTTT; CDR3aa: CASSMDSSPTDTQYF; j_gene: TRBJ2-3; v_gene: TRBV21-1; abundance: -; d_gene: -
CDR3nt: TGCGCCAGCAGCCTGACAGATAATAATGAAAAACTGTTTTTT; CDR3aa: CASSLTDNNEKLFF; j_gene: TRBJ1-4; v_gene: TRBV4-3; abundance: -; d_gene: -
CDR3nt: TGTGCCAGCAGCAACTCCAGGGTCACTGAAGCTTTCTTT; CDR3aa: CASSNSRVTEAFF; j_gene: TRBJ1-1; v_gene: TRBV9; abundance: -; d_gene: -
CDR3nt: TGTGCCAGCAGCCGACAGGGAGGAACTGAAGCTTTCTTT; CDR3aa: CASSRQGGTEAFF; j_gene: TRBJ1-1; v_gene: TRBV3-1/TRBV3-2; abundance: -; d_gene: TRBD1
CDR3nt: TGTGCCAGTAGTTTTTCTAGGTCCTCTGGGGCCAACGTCCTGACTTTC; CDR3aa: CASSFSRSSGANVLTF; j_gene: TRBJ2-6; v_gene: TRBV19; abundance: many; d_gene: -
CDR3nt: TGTGCCAGCAGCGCCACAACAGAAATAAGAAACACCATATATTTT; CDR3aa: CASSATTEIRNTIYF; j_gene: TRBJ1-3; v_gene: TRBV7-9; abundance: -; d_gene: -
CDR3nt: TGTGCCACCAGCAGAGATACTTCTGGGGCCAACGTCCTGACTTTC; CDR3aa: CATSRDTSGANVLTF; j_gene: TRBJ2-6; v_gene: TRBV15; abundance: -; d_gene: -
CDR3nt: TGCGCCAGCAGCTTGTATGCCGGGGGGAGCACAGATACGCAGTATTTT; CDR3aa: CASSLYAGGSTDTQYF; j_gene: TRBJ2-3; v_gene: TRBV5-1; abundance: -; d_gene: TRBD2
CDR3nt: TGCGCCAGCAGCTCCCCCGGGACTAGCGGGGGGGAAACAGATACGCAGTATTTT; CDR3aa: CASSSPGTSGGETDTQYF; j_gene: TRBJ2-3; v_gene: TRBV5-1; abundance: -; d_gene: TRBD2
CDR3nt: TGTGCCAGCAGCTTAGGGACAGGGAGTTTCGATGAGCAGTTCTTC; CDR3aa: CASSLGTGSFDEQFF; j_gene: TRBJ2-1; v_gene: TRBV7-6; abundance: few; d_gene: TRBD1
CDR3nt: TGCGCCAGCAGCCCCTACTACGAGCAGTACTTC; CDR3aa: CASSPYYEQYF; j_gene: TRBJ2-7; v_gene: TRBV10-1; abundance: -; d_gene: -
CDR3nt: TGCGCCAGCAGCTTAACAGGGGTTTTGGGCACTGAAGCTTTCTTT; CDR3aa: CASSLTGVLGTEAFF; j_gene: TRBJ1-1; v_gene: TRBV5-1; abundance: -; d_gene: TRBD1
CDR3nt: TGTGCCAGCAGTCAAGCACTTGAGGGTTCACCCCTCCACTTT; CDR3aa: CASSQALEGSPLHF; j_gene: TRBJ1-6; v_gene: TRBV7-2; abundance: -; d_gene: -
CDR3nt: TGTGCCAGCAGCCCTGACAGGGGCTATGGCTACACCTTC; CDR3aa: CASSPDRGYGYTF; j_gene: TRBJ1-2; v_gene: TRBV2; abundance: -; d_gene: TRBD1
CDR3nt: TGTGCCAGCAGTTACTCGTACGGGAGATTGGGGACTGAAGCTTTCTTT; CDR3aa: CASSYSYGRLGTEAFF; j_gene: TRBJ1-1; v_gene: TRBV6-2/TRBV6-3; abundance: -; d_gene: -
CDR3nt: TGTGCCAGCAGCTTAGCGGGCCACACAGATACGCAGTATTTT; CDR3aa: CASSLAGHTDTQYF; j_gene: TRBJ2-3; v_gene: TRBV7-2; abundance: -; d_gene: -
CDR3nt: TGTGCCAGCAGCACCCTTGGTCAGATGAACACTGAAGCTTTCTTT; CDR3aa: CASSTLGQMNTEAFF; j_gene: TRBJ1-1; v_gene: TRBV5-4; abundance: -; d_gene: -
CDR3nt: TGCGCCAGCAGCTTGGGGACAGGGAATCAGCCCCAGCATTTT; CDR3aa: CASSLGTGNQPQHF; j_gene: TRBJ1-5; v_gene: TRBV5-1; abundance: -; d_gene: TRBD1
CDR3nt: TGTGCCAGTTCTATGACAGGGAGCTCCTACAATGAGCAGTTCTTC; CDR3aa: CASSMTGSSYNEQFF; j_gene: TRBJ2-1; v_gene: TRBV19; abundance: -; d_gene: TRBD1
CDR3nt: TGTGCCAGCAGTATACTTAGCGGGGGCCTGAGGGAGACCCAGTACTTC; CDR3aa: CASSILSGGLRETQYF; j_gene: TRBJ2-5; v_gene: TRBV6-2/TRBV6-3; abundance: -; d_gene: TRBD2
CDR3nt: TGTGCCAGCAGCGTGGGACAGGGCAACGCCTACGAGCAGTACTTC; CDR3aa: CASSVGQGNAYEQYF; j_gene: TRBJ2-7; v_gene: TRBV11-1; abundance: -; d_gene: TRBD1
CDR3nt: TGTGCCAGCAGCCAAGATTGGGGGGTTGGGTCTGGAAACACCATATATTTT; CDR3aa: CASSQDWGVGSGNTIYF; j_gene: TRBJ1-3; v_gene: TRBV3-1/TRBV3-2; abundance: -; d_gene: -
CDR3nt: TGTGCCAGCAGTAAGGGGGGGGGCTGGCAGCCCCAGCATTTT; CDR3aa: CASSKGGGWQPQHF; j_gene: TRBJ1-5; v_gene: TRBV25-1; abundance: -; d_gene: -
CDR3nt: TGTGCCAGCAGCTTAGCGGGGGCCACCTACGAGCAGTACTTC; CDR3aa: CASSLAGATYEQYF; j_gene: TRBJ2-7; v_gene: TRBV7-8; abundance: -; d_gene: -
CDR3nt: TGTGCCATCAGTGACCCCCAGGCGACCCAGTACTTC; CDR3aa: CAISDPQATQYF; j_gene: TRBJ2-5; v_gene: TRBV10-3; abundance: -; d_gene: -
CDR3nt: TGTGCCAGCAGCCAAGAGTACGACAGGGGGCGCACTGAAGCTTTCTTT; CDR3aa: CASSQEYDRGRTEAFF; j_gene: TRBJ1-1; v_gene: TRBV4-2; abundance: -; d_gene: TRBD1
CDR3nt: TGTGCCAGCAGCCGGACAGCCGCCTACAATGAGCAGTTCTTC; CDR3aa: CASSRTAAYNEQFF; j_gene: TRBJ2-1; v_gene: TRBV6-4; abundance: -; d_gene: -
CDR3nt: TGTGCCATCAACAGGGGGCCGGGTGAAAAACTGTTTTTT; CDR3aa: CAINRGPGEKLFF; j_gene: TRBJ1-4; v_gene: TRBV10-3; abundance: -; d_gene: TRBD1
CDR3nt: TGTGCCAGCAGTCCGAATCGAGACTATGGCTACACCTTC; CDR3aa: CASSPNRDYGYTF; j_gene: TRBJ1-2; v_gene: TRBV2; abundance: -; d_gene: -